The 12 T cell receptor beta chains below come from one sample, sequenced in a study of T cell changes during pregnancy in multiple sclerosis. Using immunoSEQ multiplex PCR, the repertoire was profiled, and TCRdb retains in-frame clones only, with some absent. Among roughly 90,000 clones, roughly 93% were seen once, and the ten largest hold 3.5% to 4.5%. The sequencing here drew on peripheral blood, taken in the first trimester of pregnancy. These receptors were taken from a female donor with multiple sclerosis, enrolled in a pregnancy study.

V is TRBV21-1 and J is TRBJ1-3; the D segment call TRBD1 is taken from the table without a DNA check. TRBV21-1 is deemed a pseudogene. This CDR3 contains 16 residues. CDR3 nucleotides: TGTGCCAGCAGCATGGCCAGGGTCAGCTCTGGAAACACCATATATTTT. Protein: CASSMARVSSGNTIYF.

The V call is TRBV21-1, the J call TRBJ2-5; the listed D gene, TRBD1, was not tested against the DNA. TRBV21-1 is a pseudogene segment. This CDR3 has 14 residues. CDR3 protein: CASSTPGYQETQYF. CDR3 in DNA: TGTGCCAGCAGCACACCAGGGTACCAAGAGACCCAGTACTTC.

The chain uses TRBV18 and TRBJ2-6; 7 bases fit TRBD2. The J segment lost 0 bases and the V segment lost 2 bases, leaving 7 bases of the junction unmatched. Germline CDR1 is KGHSH and CDR2 is LQKENI. The CDR3 extends over 18 amino acids. The CDR3 nucleotides read TGTGCCAGCTCACCATTGGCGGGGGAGAGCTCTGGGGCCAACGTCCTGACTTTC. Translated: CASSPLAGESSGANVLTF.

The chain links TRBV7-8 to TRBJ2-5; D might be TRBD1 (7 bases). V dropped 6 bases and J dropped 1 base, with 9 bases sitting between them. The V gene's germline CDR1 is SGHVS and CDR2 FQNEAQ. The CDR3 extends over 13 amino acids. CDR3 sequence (DNA): TGTGCCAGCAGGCGGGACAGCCAAGAGACCCAGTACTTC. Translated, it gives CASRRDSQETQYF.

This clone was seen just once. The CDR3 spells CASSSGVLGYTF. CDR3 DNA: TGTGCCAGCAGCAGCGGGGTATTAGGCTACACCTTC. The V call is TRBV28, the J call TRBJ1-2, with unresolved D. Germline V gene sequence: CDR1 MDHEN, CDR2 SYDVKM. The CDR3 consists of 12 residues. Trimming cost V 6 bases and J 8 bases, with 13 bases left between them.

The CDR3 reads CASSVNREANSPLHF. The CDR3 region has the DNA TGTGCCAGCAGCGTAAACAGGGAAGCTAATTCACCCCTCCACTTT. V is TRBV9 and J is TRBJ1-6, with D perhaps matching TRBD1 (6 bases). Germline assignment: CDR1 SGDLS and CDR2 YYNGEE. V was trimmed by 1 base and J by 6 bases, leaving 11 bases between them. The CDR3 is 15 amino acids.

J is TRBJ2-1 and V is TRBV2, with D possibly being TRBD2 (6 bases). V gave up 7 bases and J gave up 0 bases, with 16 bases separating them. From germline, CDR1 is SNHLY and CDR2 FYNNEI. CDR3 length equals 16 residues. The CDR3 sequence is CASIDSRGNSYNEQFF. For the CDR3, the DNA is TGTGCCAGCATAGATAGTCGGGGGAACTCCTACAATGAGCAGTTCTTC.

This CDR3 reads CASRWQGSPLHF. CDR3 nucleotide sequence: TGTGCCAGCAGGTGGCAGGGATCTCCCCTCCACTTT. The chain recombines TRBV11-2 with TRBJ1-6; D might be TRBD1 (5 bases). This CDR3 has 12 residues. Germline values: CDR1 SGHAT, CDR2 FQNNGV. Trimming removed 6 bases from V and 13 bases from J, with 13 bases in between.

About this clone: The junction differs from germline at one of its ends, possibly a read error. This chain connects TRBV5-6 to TRBJ2-7; D possibly corresponds to TRBD2 (7 bases). There are 16 residues in the CDR3. Germline CDR1 and CDR2: SGHDT and YYEEEE. The DNA of the CDR3 is TGTGCCAGCAGCTTGGATTCGGCAGGGGAGGGGGGGTCCCCGCACTTC. Amino acid sequence: CASSLDSAGEGGSPHF.

This clone was detected only once. V usage is TRBV4-2 and J usage is TRBJ2-7; D unclear. The V end lost 0 bases, the J end lost 0 bases, and 6 bases lay between the germline ends. The germline gives CDR1 LGHNA, CDR2 YNFKEQ. The CDR3 has 14 residues. CDR3 DNA sequence: TGTGCCAGCAGCCAAGATACGAGCTCCTACGAGCAGTACTTC. It translates to CASSQDTSSYEQYF.

The sample holds one count of this clone. DNA for the CDR3: TGCGCCAGCAGGGTGGGCTCCTCGAACACCGGGGAGCTGTTTTTT. This sequence encodes CASRVGSSNTGELFF. This chain connects TRBV5-1 to TRBJ2-2; the D is unclear. Trimming removed 5 bases from V and 0 bases from J, with 11 bases in between. The CDR3 is 15 residues long. CDR1 is SGHRS, CDR2 YFSETQ, per germline. The entire variable domain, with the rest obtained from reference TRBV5-1 and TRBJ2-2, is as follows: KAGVTQTPRYLIKTRGQQVTLSCSPISGHRSVSWYQQTPGQGLQFLFEYFSETQRNKGNFPGRFSGRQFSNSRSEMNVSTLELGDSALYLCASRVGSSNTGELFFGEGSRLTVL.

The chain carries TRBV2 and TRBJ1-6; TRBD1 aligns across 9 bases. V shed 5 bases, J shed 7 bases, and the junction held 3 bases outside the gene matches. In germline, CDR1 is SNHLY, CDR2 FYNNEI. This CDR3 is built from 14 residues. The CDR3 bases are TGTGCCAGCAGTTTGGACAGGGGCAATTCACCCCTCCACTTT. This codes for CASSLDRGNSPLHF.